This T cell receptor beta chain originates from a study of blood T cell repertoires in COVID-19. Across the whole study: Some COVID-19 samples were acute and others convalescent; all came from the United States, Italy and Spain.

Assay used: immunoSEQ multiplex PCR; TCRdb lists only in-frame clones, some missing. The sample gives more than 150,000 clones, roughly 80% of which show up once; about 14% is in the top ten. The CDR3 is 14 amino acids. V gave up 1 base and J gave up 5 bases, with 9 bases separating them. Looked up from germline, CDR1 is SGHTA and CDR2 is FQGNSA. This receptor was taken from a man aged 50 to 60 who had recovered from COVID-19. The sample taken for sequencing was peripheral blood. V usage is TRBV7-2 and J usage is TRBJ2-1, with no clear D. The DNA of the CDR3 is TGTGCCAGCAGCTTAGAGGCTAGTAACAATGAGCAGTTCTTC. Protein sequence: CASSLEASNNEQFF.